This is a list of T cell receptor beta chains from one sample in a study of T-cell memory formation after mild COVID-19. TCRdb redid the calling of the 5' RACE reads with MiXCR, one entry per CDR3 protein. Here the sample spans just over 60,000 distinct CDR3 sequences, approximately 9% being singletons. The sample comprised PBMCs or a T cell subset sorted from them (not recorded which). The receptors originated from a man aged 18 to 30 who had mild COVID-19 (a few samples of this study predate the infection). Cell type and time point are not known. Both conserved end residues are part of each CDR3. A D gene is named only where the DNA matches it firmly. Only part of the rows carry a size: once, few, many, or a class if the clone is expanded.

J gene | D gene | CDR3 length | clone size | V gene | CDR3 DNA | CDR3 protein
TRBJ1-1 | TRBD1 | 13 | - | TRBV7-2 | TGTGCCAGCAGCTTAGAAGGGGGCCGGGGCGCTTTCTTT | CASSLEGGRGAFF
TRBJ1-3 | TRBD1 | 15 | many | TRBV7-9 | TGTGCCAGCAGCCTGACAGGGGGCACTGGAAACACCATATATTTT | CASSLTGGTGNTIYF
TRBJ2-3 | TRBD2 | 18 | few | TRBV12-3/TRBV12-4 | TGTGCCAGCACCCTCGAGCGGGGGGGCCTGAGGCCCACAGATACGCAGTATTTT | CASTLERGGLRPTDTQYF
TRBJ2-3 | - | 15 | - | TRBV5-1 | TGCGCCAGCAGCCTTGGGGCACAGGGCACAGATACGCAGTATTTT | CASSLGAQGTDTQYF
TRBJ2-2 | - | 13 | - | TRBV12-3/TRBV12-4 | TGTGCCAGCAGTTGGCAGATGGCCGGGGAGCTGTTTTTT | CASSWQMAGELFF
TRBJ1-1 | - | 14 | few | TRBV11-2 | TGTGCCAGCAGCTTAGAGGGTAAGAACACTGAAGCTTTCTTT | CASSLEGKNTEAFF
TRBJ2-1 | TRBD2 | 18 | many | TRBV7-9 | TGTGCCAGCAGCTTACAACTAGCGGGGGCCGGCTCCTACAATGAGCAGTTCTTC | CASSLQLAGAGSYNEQFF
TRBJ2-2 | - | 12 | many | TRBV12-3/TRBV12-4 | TGTGCCAGCAGTCCCCAGGGGCGGGAACTGTTTTTT | CASSPQGRELFF
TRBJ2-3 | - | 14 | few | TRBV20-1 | TGCAGTGCTATAACCAGCGGTTCCACAGATACGCAGTATTTT | CSAITSGSTDTQYF
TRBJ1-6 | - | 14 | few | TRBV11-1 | TGTGCCAGCAGCCTCCGGGCGGGTAATTCACCCCTCCACTTT | CASSLRAGNSPLHF
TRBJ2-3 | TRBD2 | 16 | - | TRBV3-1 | TGTGCCAGCAGCCAAGAGGCTAGCGGGAGCACAGATACGCAGTATTTT | CASSQEASGSTDTQYF
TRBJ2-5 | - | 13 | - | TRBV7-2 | TGTGCCAGCACCACAGGGAGAAAAGAGACCCAGTACTTC | CASTTGRKETQYF
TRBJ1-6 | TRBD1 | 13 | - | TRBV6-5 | TGTGCCAGAGGGGGCGGGGAGAATTCACCCCTCCACTTT | CARGGGENSPLHF
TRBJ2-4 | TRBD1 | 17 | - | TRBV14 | TGTGCCAGCAGCCAAGGGACAGGGGGCGCTTCCAAAAACATTCAGTACTTC | CASSQGTGGASKNIQYF
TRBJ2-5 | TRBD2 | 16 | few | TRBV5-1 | TGCGCCAGCGGACGAACGGTGGGAGGGGATCGAGAGACCCAGTACTTC | CASGRTVGGDRETQYF
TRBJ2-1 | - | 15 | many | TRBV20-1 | TGCAGTGCTAGAGACGGGAAGTTGTCCTACAATGAGCAGTTCTTC | CSARDGKLSYNEQFF
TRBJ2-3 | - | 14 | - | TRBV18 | TGTGCCAGCTCACCGCAGATACACACAGATACGCAGTATTTT | CASSPQIHTDTQYF
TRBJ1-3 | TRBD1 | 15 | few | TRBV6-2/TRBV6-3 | TGTGCCAGCAGTTCGGGACAGTTCTCTGGAAACACCATATATTTT | CASSSGQFSGNTIYF
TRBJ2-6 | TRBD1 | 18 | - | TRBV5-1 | TGCGCCAGCAGATCTTCCGGGACAGGGCCTTCTGGGGCCAACGTCCTGACTTTC | CASRSSGTGPSGANVLTF
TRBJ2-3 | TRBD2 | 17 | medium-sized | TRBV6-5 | TGTGCCAGCAGTGGACCCGGGACTAAGTCGGGCACAGATACGCAGTATTTT | CASSGPGTKSGTDTQYF
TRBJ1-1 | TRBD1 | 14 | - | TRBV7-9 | TGTGCCAGCAGCCGGACAGGAAAGAACACTGAAGCTTTCTTT | CASSRTGKNTEAFF
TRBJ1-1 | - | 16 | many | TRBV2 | TGTGCCAGCAGTGAAAGGGGGGGGGAAAAGAACACTGAAGCTTTCTTT | CASSERGGEKNTEAFF
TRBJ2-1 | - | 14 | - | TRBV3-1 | TGTGCCAGCAGCCAAGCTCGTGGCTCCAATGAGCAGTTCTTC | CASSQARGSNEQFF
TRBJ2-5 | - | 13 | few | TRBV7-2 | TGTGCCAGCAGCTTATGGGGGTTGGAGACCCAGTACTTC | CASSLWGLETQYF
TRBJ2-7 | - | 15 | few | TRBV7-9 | TGTGCCAGCAGCTTAGTGTCAGGGAAGGCCTACGAGCAGTACTTC | CASSLVSGKAYEQYF
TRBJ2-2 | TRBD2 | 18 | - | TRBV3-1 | TGTGCCAGCAGCCAAGGCGATCTAGCGGGGGCATACACCGGGGAGCTGTTTTTT | CASSQGDLAGAYTGELFF
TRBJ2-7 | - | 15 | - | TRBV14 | TGTGCCAGCAGCCAAGGACTGGGGTTTCCCTACGAGCAGTACTTC | CASSQGLGFPYEQYF